The text below deals with one T cell receptor beta chain. This sample is drawn from a study of TIL therapy for anti-PD-1-resistant metastatic lung cancer. Study overall: Patients then received nivolumab; progressors got lymphodepletion, TIL and IL-2. Median tumor PD-L1 proportion score was under 6.5%.

V gave up 2 bases and J gave up 4 bases, with 8 bases separating them. The germline V gene encodes CDR1 MNHEY and CDR2 SVGAGI. This CDR3 contains 13 residues. The immunoSEQ assay was v3. Sequencing was performed with immunoSEQ multiplex PCR; in TCRdb, only in-frame clones are kept and a portion is missing. Of tens of thousands of clones listed, about 70% are singletons. As for time point: pre-treatment sample, taken before nivolumab and TIL therapy. Sequencing used blood, obtained at baseline. The V and J genes are TRBV6-5 and TRBJ2-5, with a possible D match to TRBD2 (5 bases). This TCR derives from a woman between 25 and 80 years old with non-small cell lung cancer. Written as DNA, the CDR3 is TGTGCCAGCAGTTACGAAGAGGGAGAGACCCAGTACTTC. As protein: CASSYEEGETQYF.